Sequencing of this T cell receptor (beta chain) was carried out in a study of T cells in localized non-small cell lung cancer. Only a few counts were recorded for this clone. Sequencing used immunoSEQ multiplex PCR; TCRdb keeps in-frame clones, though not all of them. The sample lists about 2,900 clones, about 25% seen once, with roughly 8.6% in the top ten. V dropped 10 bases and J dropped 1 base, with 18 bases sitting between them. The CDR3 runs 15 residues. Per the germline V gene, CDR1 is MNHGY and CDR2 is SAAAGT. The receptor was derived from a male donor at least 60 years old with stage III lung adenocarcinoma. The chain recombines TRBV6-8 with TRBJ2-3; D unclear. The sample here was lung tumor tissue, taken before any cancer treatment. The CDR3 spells CAITVMIAGTDTQYF. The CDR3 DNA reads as TGTGCCATCACCGTTATGATCGCGGGCACAGATACGCAGTATTTT.